Sequencing of this T cell receptor beta chain was carried out in a study of CD8 T cells in ankylosing spondylitis (dated by TCRdb to the late 2010s). Background for the entire study: The study set out to find disease-linked TCR variants by profiling T cell receptor beta repertoires in ankylosing spondylitis patients and healthy donors. Peripheral blood was sampled, and synovial fluid was additionally collected from ankylosing spondylitis patients. The full study cohort was made up of 20 to 25 ankylosing spondylitis patients and over 90 healthy donors. Here is what the overall study found, with its caveats: The disease-linked clones were reported as significantly enriched in matched synovial fluid samples from ankylosing spondylitis patients. Some motif variants were previously reported in synovial fluid and blood of reactive arthritis patients, suggesting common disease-initiation mechanisms. A TCR beta motif of seven or eight highly homologous amino acid variants appeared characteristic of blood from ankylosing spondylitis patients. The disease-linked clones showed a CD8+ phenotype and occurred at relatively low frequencies in peripheral blood.

Reads for this sample came from an Illumina HiSeq 2500. TCR beta libraries were prepared by quantitative 5'-RACE with molecular barcodes. As for the original processing: To identify disease-linked TCR variants, a new computational method was used, one built on a probabilistic model of VDJ rearrangement. Through fastp at Q25 and MiXCR, TCRdb rebuilt clones from the public reads, retaining in-frame beta chains. Every entry covers one CDR3 protein and lists the most common genes and DNA from its rows. These V and J calls rely on TCRdb rather than the paper's analysis. The sample has under 950,000 distinct CDR3 sequences on record, over 15% of them singletons. The ten biggest clones cover under 20% of the sample. A remark on this clonotype: Its antigen target is currently unknown. No much larger clonotype is one base removed from it; base qualities were not supplied.

The CDR3, cysteine through phenylalanine, is 16 amino acids long. Only the CDR3 DNA is retained, 48 bases long and in frame from the first base. CDR1 is given as KGHDR and CDR2 as SFDVKD, both from the germline V gene. V is pruned by 5 bases and J by 4 bases, leaving 10 bases of the junction without a gene match. The rearranged chain carries TRBV24-1 and TRBJ1-5; the junction holds 7 bases that match TRBD1. Sequences were obtained from blood, either unsorted or a sorted T cell fraction (not recorded which). This TCR was sampled from a male donor with ankylosing spondylitis. The CDR3 protein: CATSAGGQGGNQPQHF. In nucleotides, the sequence is TGTGCCACCAGTGCTGGGGGGCAGGGGGGGAATCAGCCCCAGCATTTT.